Below, one TCR beta chain is given with its context. Its antigen remains unknown. Sampling involved one blood draw (2.5 ml) for every donor. TCRdb reprocessed the 5' RACE reads, keeping one entry per CDR3 protein, no DNA. The table counts a few hundred thousand distinct CDR3 sequences; around 1.5% lies in the top ten. This CDR3 comprises 14 residues. CDR1 is LGHNA and CDR2 is YNFKEQ in the germline V gene. The data were obtained in a study of monozygotic twins with inflammatory bowel disease. Study-level findings and limits: Versus healthy twins, IBD patients showed fewer clonotypes shared with others, especially with disease activity. Individual T cell subtypes were not distinguishable. Limited statistical power may explain no repertoire similarity difference between concordant and discordant twins.

This TCR was sampled from a human donor with ulcerative colitis or Crohn's disease, or a healthy co-twin of an affected twin (not recorded which). Material for sequencing was blood. The rearrangement links TRBV4-2 to TRBJ1-2. CDR3 region: CASSQGKGNYGYTF.